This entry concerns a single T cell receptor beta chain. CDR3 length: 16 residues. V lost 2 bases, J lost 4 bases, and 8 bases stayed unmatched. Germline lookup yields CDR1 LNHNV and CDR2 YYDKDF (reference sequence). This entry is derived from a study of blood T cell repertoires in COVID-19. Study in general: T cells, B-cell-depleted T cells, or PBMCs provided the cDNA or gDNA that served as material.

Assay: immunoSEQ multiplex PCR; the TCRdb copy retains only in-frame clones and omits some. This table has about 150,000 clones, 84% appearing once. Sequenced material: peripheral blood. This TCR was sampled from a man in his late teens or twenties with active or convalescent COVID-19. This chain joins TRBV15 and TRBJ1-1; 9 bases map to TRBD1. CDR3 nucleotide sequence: TGTGCCACCAGCAGAACGGACAGGGGAGGGGGCACTGAAGCTTTCTTT. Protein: CATSRTDRGGGTEAFF.